A selection of T cell receptor beta chains follows, all from one sample in a study of monozygotic twins with inflammatory bowel disease. TCRdb re-called the 5' RACE reads and shows each CDR3 protein once, DNA omitted. In total, the table holds some 160,000 distinct CDR3 sequences. Specimen: blood. The receptors stem from a human donor with ulcerative colitis or Crohn's disease, or a healthy co-twin of an affected twin (not recorded which). Both conserved end residues are part of each CDR3. Fields, in order: V gene, J gene, CDR3 protein.

TRBV28	TRBJ2-4	CASNIALAKSIQYF
TRBV5-1	TRBJ2-2	CASKSVPNTGELFF
TRBV10-1	TRBJ2-2	CASNDRSNTGELFF
TRBV7-2	TRBJ2-7	CASSPIPGSFEQYF
TRBV5-6	TRBJ1-4	CASSLAYGEKLFF
TRBV29-1	TRBJ1-2	CSVETSNYGYTF
TRBV5-6	TRBJ2-3	CASKGGPSTDTQYF
TRBV9	TRBJ2-1	CASSESTAKQFF
TRBV29-1	TRBJ2-1	CSVEGSPIDPDEQFF
TRBV4-3	TRBJ2-6	CASSQEARGANVLTF
TRBV6-1	TRBJ2-1	CASSSGTNYNEQFF
TRBV20-1	TRBJ2-1	CSWEDREGGNEQFF
TRBV29-1	TRBJ1-2	CSVENPGYGYTF
TRBV29-1	TRBJ2-1	CSVEVAGGSNEQFF
TRBV5-1	TRBJ1-1	CASSLVMGIGEAFF
TRBV19	TRBJ1-6	CAGGTGDNSPLHF
TRBV20-1	TRBJ1-2	CSASAGQPNYGYTF
TRBV20-1	TRBJ1-5	CSATTISGQMGYSNQPQHF
TRBV7-2	TRBJ1-3	CASSWDVGYTIYF
TRBV5-4	TRBJ2-3	CASSSSPDTQYF
TRBV28	TRBJ2-7	CASSLRAMVQYF
TRBV3-1	TRBJ1-6	CASGGPGSPLHF
TRBV5-1	TRBJ2-3	CASVPQGIGTDTQYF
TRBV5-1	TRBJ2-5	CASSGGQGRLLETRYF
TRBV14	TRBJ2-5	CASSQLQGRGTQYF
TRBV5-6	TRBJ1-1	CASSLFDSLNTEAFF
TRBV29-1	TRBJ2-7	CSVSSQSYEQYF
TRBV5-6	TRBJ1-4	CASSSVVDTPNEKLFF
TRBV20-1	TRBJ2-3	CSAKSGLGTDTQYF
TRBV10-3	TRBJ2-7	CAISASYSYEQYF